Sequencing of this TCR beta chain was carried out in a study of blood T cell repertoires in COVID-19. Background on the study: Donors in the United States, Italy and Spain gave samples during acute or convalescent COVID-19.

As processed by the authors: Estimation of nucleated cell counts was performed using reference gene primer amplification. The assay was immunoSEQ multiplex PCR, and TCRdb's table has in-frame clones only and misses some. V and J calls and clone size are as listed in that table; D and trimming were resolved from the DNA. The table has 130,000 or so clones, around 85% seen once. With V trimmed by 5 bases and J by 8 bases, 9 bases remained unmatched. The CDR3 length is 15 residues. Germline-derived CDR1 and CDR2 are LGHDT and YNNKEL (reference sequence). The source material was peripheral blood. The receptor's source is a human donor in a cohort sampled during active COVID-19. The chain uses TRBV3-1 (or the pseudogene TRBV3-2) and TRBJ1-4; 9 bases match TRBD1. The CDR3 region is CASSFRQGGKEKLFF. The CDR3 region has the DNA TGTGCCAGCAGCTTTCGACAGGGGGGAAAAGAAAAACTGTTTTTT.